The clone carrying this TCR beta chain has ten or more counts. These data are taken from a study of identical twins. CDR3 length: 15 amino acids. Trimming left V 1 base short and J 5 bases short, with 12 bases between. Per germline, CDR1 WSHSY and CDR2 SAAADI. Unique molecular identifiers were present on the cDNA, which also gained a universal primer site by template switching. A single record per CDR3 protein comes from TCRdb applying MiXCR to the 5' RACE reads. The sample has about 220,000 distinct CDR3 sequences; about 6.7% are singletons. These sequences were also reported in another study, on T cells expressing NK-cell markers.

This sequence was found in a woman between 18 and 30 years old in good health. The chain uses TRBV10-2 and TRBJ2-1, with a tentative D call TRBD2 (7 bases). Sequencing was done on a sample of CD8+ T cells sorted from blood. The CDR3 DNA reads TGCGCCAGCAGTGAGTTGGGGGGGCTTAACAATGAGCAGTTCTTC. It specifies CASSELGGLNNEQFF.